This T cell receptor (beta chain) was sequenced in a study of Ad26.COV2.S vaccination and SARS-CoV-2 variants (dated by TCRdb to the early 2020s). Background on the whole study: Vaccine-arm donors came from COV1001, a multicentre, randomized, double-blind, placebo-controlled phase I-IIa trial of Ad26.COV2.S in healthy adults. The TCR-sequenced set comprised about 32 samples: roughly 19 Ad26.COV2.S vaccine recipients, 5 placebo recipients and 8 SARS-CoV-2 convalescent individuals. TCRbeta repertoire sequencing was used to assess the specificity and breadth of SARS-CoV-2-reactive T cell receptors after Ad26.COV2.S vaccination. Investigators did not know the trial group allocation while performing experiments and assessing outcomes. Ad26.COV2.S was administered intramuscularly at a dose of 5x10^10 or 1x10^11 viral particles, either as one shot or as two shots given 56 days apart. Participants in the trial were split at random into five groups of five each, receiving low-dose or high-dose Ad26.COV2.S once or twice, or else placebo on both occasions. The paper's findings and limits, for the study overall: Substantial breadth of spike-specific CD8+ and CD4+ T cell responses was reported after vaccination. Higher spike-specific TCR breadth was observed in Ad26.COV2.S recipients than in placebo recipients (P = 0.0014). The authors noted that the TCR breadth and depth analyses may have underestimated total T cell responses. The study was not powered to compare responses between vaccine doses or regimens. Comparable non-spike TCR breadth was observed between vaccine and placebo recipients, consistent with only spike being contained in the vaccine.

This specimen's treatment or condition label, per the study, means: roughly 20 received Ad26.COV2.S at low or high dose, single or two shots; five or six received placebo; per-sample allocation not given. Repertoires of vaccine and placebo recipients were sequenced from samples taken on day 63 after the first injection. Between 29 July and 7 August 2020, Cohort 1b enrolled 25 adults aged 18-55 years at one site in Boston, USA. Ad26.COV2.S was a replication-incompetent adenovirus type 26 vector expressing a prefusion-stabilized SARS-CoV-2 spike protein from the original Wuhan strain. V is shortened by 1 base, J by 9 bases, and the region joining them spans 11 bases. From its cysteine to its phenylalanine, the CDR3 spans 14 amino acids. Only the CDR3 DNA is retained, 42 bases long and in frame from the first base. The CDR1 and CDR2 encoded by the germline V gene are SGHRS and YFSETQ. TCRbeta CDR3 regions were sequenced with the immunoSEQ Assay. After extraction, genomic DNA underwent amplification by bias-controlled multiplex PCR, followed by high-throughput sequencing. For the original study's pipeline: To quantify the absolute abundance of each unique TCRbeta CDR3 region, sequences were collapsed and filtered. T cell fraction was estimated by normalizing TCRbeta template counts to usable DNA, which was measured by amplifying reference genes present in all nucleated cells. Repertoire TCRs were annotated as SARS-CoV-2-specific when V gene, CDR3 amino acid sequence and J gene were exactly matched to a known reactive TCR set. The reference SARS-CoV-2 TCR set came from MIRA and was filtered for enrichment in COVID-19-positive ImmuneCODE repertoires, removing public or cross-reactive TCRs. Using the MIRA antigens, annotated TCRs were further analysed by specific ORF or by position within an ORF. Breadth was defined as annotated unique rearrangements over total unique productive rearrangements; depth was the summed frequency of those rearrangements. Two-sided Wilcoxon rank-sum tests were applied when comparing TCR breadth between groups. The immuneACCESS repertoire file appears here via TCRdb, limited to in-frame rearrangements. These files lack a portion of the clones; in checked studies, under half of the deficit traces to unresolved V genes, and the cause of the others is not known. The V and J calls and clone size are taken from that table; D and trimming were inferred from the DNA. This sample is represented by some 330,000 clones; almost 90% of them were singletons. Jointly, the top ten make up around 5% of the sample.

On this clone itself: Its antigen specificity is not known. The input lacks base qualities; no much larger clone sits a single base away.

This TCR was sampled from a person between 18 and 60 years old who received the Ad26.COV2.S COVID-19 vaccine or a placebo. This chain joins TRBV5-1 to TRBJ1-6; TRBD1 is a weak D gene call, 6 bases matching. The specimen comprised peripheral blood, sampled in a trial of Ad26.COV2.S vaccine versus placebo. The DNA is TGCGCCAGCAGCTTGACACAGGGACTTTCACCCCTCCACTTT. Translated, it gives CASSLTQGLSPLHF.